Below, 24 T cell receptor beta chains from the same sample are listed, as sequenced in a study of human T cells and chemical hapten exposure. The authors extracted total RNA from unfractionated whole blood. Unique molecular identifiers were attached to individual cDNA molecules during library preparation. Each CDR3 protein is one row after TCRdb ran MiXCR on the reads. The sample records 120,000 or so distinct CDR3 sequences, 8% to 9.5% being singletons. Source material: whole blood. The receptors were gathered from a human donor in good health. Some clones in this sample may be carry-over from other donors' samples.

This clonotype has just a few counts. V is TRBV9 and J is TRBJ1-2, with 9 positions matching TRBD1. The CDR3 extends over 14 amino acids. Germline V gives CDR1 SGDLS, CDR2 YYNGEE. J lost 2 bases, V lost 4 bases, and 3 bases had no gene match. CDR3 loop: CASSRDRENYGYTF. Written as DNA, the CDR3 is TGTGCCAGCAGCCGGGACAGGGAAAACTATGGCTACACCTTC.

This clonotype was picked up a small number of times. V usage is TRBV6-5 and J usage is TRBJ2-1, with 8 bases fitting TRBD2. Trimming removed 4 bases from V and 3 bases from J; junction bases left unmatched: 5. Germline CDR1 and CDR2: MNHEY and SVGAGI. The CDR3 extends over 15 amino acids. The DNA for the CDR3 is TGTGCCAGCAGTTCCAGGACTAGCATCTACAATGAGCAGTTCTTC. It specifies CASSSRTSIYNEQFF.

This clonotype showed up many times. The chain is built from TRBV6-2 or TRBV6-3 and TRBJ1-2, with TRBD1 identical over 12 bases. The germline CDR1 and CDR2 sequences are MNHEY and SVGEGT. The J segment lost 4 bases and the V segment lost 7 bases, leaving 10 bases of the junction unmatched. The CDR3 runs to 16 residues. The CDR3 DNA sequence: TGTGCCAGCAACTTTATGGGACAGGGGGCCGGCTATGGCTACACCTTC. As protein: CASNFMGQGAGYGYTF.

This clonotype was seen repeatedly, ten times or more. This chain uses TRBV3-1 with TRBJ1-2; D gene uncertain. Trimming removed 4 bases from V and 2 bases from J, with 2 bases in between. CDR1 is LGHDT, CDR2 YNNKEL, per germline (reference sequence). The CDR3 loop spans 11 amino acids. The CDR3 sequence: CASSLNYGYTF. The CDR3 DNA sequence: TGTGCCAGCAGCCTCAACTATGGCTACACCTTC. Full variable domain (outside the CDR3, taken from reference TRBV3-1 and TRBJ1-2): DTAVSQTPKYLVTQMGNDKSIKCEQNLGHDTMYWYKQDSKKFLKIMFSYNNKELIINETVPNRFSPKSPDKAHLNLHINSLELGDSAVYFCASSLNYGYTFGSGTRLTVV.

The genes are TRBV15 and TRBJ2-1; 7 bases align to TRBD1. The CDR3 length is 15 residues. The trim removed 1 base at V and 9 bases at J, leaving 9 bases unmatched. Per the germline V gene, CDR1 is LNHNV and CDR2 is YYDKDF (reference sequence). For the CDR3, the DNA is TGTGCCACCAGCAGAGTAGGGGGCTCAGTCGTTGAGCAGTTCTTC. It encodes CATSRVGGSVVEQFF.

This clonotype was found a few times. The chain is built from TRBV3-1 and TRBJ1-3; 9 bases map to TRBD1. Germline-derived CDR1 and CDR2 are LGHDT and YNNKEL (reference sequence). J was trimmed by 1 base and V by 0 bases; bases with no gene match: 1. CDR3 length: 16 residues. The CDR3: CASSQEGQGSGNTIYF. CDR3 sequence (DNA): TGTGCCAGCAGCCAAGAGGGACAGGGTTCTGGAAACACCATATATTTT.

This clonotype has only a few counts. The rearrangement joins TRBV30 to TRBJ2-2, with D unclear. The CDR3 totals 12 residues. The germline V gene encodes CDR1 GTSNPN and CDR2 SVGIG (reference sequence). The V end was cut by 2 bases, the J end by 6 bases, with 7 bases between. Here the CDR3 DNA reads TGTGCCTGGAGTTTCCAGTCCGGGGAGCTGTTTTTT. Protein product: CAWSFQSGELFF.

This clonotype turned up a few times. The chain employs TRBV5-1 and TRBJ2-3; TRBD2 agrees at 9 bases. V was clipped by 3 bases and J by 0 bases; unmatched bases: 2. Germline V gene data show CDR1 as SGHRS and CDR2 as YFSETQ. There are 15 residues in the CDR3. CDR3 loop: CASSSLAGSTDTQYF. The CDR3 nucleotides are TGCGCCAGCAGCTCTCTAGCGGGAAGCACAGATACGCAGTATTTT.

This clonotype was found a few times. The chain is built from TRBV5-1 and TRBJ2-6; D possibly corresponds to TRBD1 (6 bases). The germline V and J ends were trimmed by 2 bases and 1 base, with 13 bases remaining between them. The CDR3 is made up of 17 amino acids. Germline assignment: CDR1 SGHRS and CDR2 YFSETQ. CDR3 coding DNA: TGCGCCAGCAGCTTCTGGGGTGGACAGTCTGGGGCCAACGTCCTGACTTTC. Amino acid sequence: CASSFWGGQSGANVLTF.

This chain connects TRBV9 to TRBJ1-3; possible D gene TRBD1, 6 bases. The CDR3 has 18 amino acids. With 5 bases removed from V and 2 bases from J, the gap between germline ends came to 23 bases. Germline loops: CDR1 SGDLS, CDR2 YYNGEE. CDR3 region: CASRDRDTATDTGNTIYF. DNA of the CDR3: TGTGCCAGCAGAGACCGGGACACCGCCACGGATACTGGAAACACCATATATTTT. The full variable domain, completed using reference TRBV9 and TRBJ1-3, is DSGVTQTPKHLITATGQRVTLRCSPRSGDLSVYWYQQSLDQGLQFLIQYYNGEERAKGNILERFSAQQFPDLHSELNLSSLELGDSALYFCASRDRDTATDTGNTIYFGEGSWLTVV.

There are a few counts of this clonotype. This rearrangement joins TRBV9 to TRBJ2-7, with TRBD1 matching over 8 bases. The CDR3 length is 15 residues. J lost 0 bases, V lost 4 bases, and 6 bases had no gene match. The germline V gene has CDR1 SGDLS and CDR2 YYNGEE. CDR3 protein: CASSLTTGVSYEQYF. CDR3 DNA sequence: TGTGCCAGCAGCCTCACGACAGGGGTCTCCTACGAGCAGTACTTC.

This clonotype appeared many times. The DNA for the CDR3 is TGCGCCAGCAGCCAACAGGAGGGCTATGGCTACACCTTC. Its protein is CASSQQEGYGYTF. The chain links TRBV4-3 to TRBJ1-2; D is uncertain. Germline lookup yields CDR1 LGHNA and CDR2 YSLEER. The CDR3 totals 13 residues. Trimming pared 2 bases from V and 4 bases from J, leaving 8 bases between.

The rearrangement links TRBV10-3 to TRBJ1-5; D unresolved. Germline CDR1 ENHRY, CDR2 SYGVKD. The CDR3 is 13 residues long. Trimming left V 6 bases short and J 0 bases short, with 6 bases between. CDR3 loop: CAIRDRSNQPQHF. CDR3 coding DNA: TGTGCCATCAGGGACCGTAGCAATCAGCCCCAGCATTTT.

The V gene is TRBV18, the J gene TRBJ1-1; 7 positions match TRBD1. From germline, CDR1 is KGHSH and CDR2 LQKENI. The V and J ends lost 3 bases and 11 bases, in that order; junction bases with no gene match: 9. The CDR3 totals 13 residues. CDR3 residues: CASSPLTGQEAFF. CDR3 nucleotides: TGTGCCAGCTCACCCCTGACAGGGCAGGAGGCTTTCTTT.

The J gene is TRBJ2-1, the V gene TRBV12-3 or TRBV12-4, with D perhaps matching TRBD1 or TRBD2 (6 bases each). V lost 3 bases and J lost 5, with 17 bases in between. The CDR3 has 16 amino acids. The CDR3 nucleotides read TGTGCCAGCAGTTTCGATGACGGGGGACAAGACAATGAGCAGTTCTTC. It codes for CASSFDDGGQDNEQFF.

The J gene is TRBJ2-3, the V gene TRBV27; D is uncertain. The length of the CDR3 is 15 residues. The V end was cut by 5 bases, the J end by 0 bases, with 12 bases between. CDR1 MNHEY and CDR2 SMNVEV come from the germline V gene (reference sequence). The CDR3 nucleotides are TGTGCCAGCAGTCTATACTACGACAGCACAGATACGCAGTATTTT. Translation gives CASSLYYDSTDTQYF.

A few counts support this clonotype. This sequence joins TRBV6-5 and TRBJ1-1; no reliable D call. This CDR3 spans 15 amino acids. Trimming removed 5 bases at V and 5 bases at J, with 18 bases between. CDR1 MNHEY and CDR2 SVGAGI come from the germline V gene. The chain's CDR3 is CASSTGRRAGTEAFF. CDR3 bases: TGTGCCAGCAGTACCGGTAGGAGGGCTGGTACTGAAGCTTTCTTT.

In its sample, this clonotype was seen a few times. The rearrangement uses TRBV20-1 and TRBJ2-7, with 13 bases lining up with TRBD2. Losses at the gene ends were 3 bases for V and 5 bases for J; bases not matched to a gene: 7. The CDR3 contains 15 residues. Germline V lookup: CDR1 DFQATT, CDR2 SNEGSKA (reference sequence). CDR3 loop: CSASEGLAGKHEQYF. DNA of the CDR3: TGCAGTGCTAGTGAGGGACTAGCGGGGAAGCACGAGCAGTACTTC.

This clonotype has at least ten counts. The chain combines TRBV20-1 with TRBJ2-1; 7 bases are shared with TRBD1. CDR1 DFQATT and CDR2 SNEGSKA come from the germline V gene (reference sequence). V lost 5 bases and J lost 6; bases outside the gene matches: 10. The CDR3 runs 14 residues. CDR3 coding DNA: TGCAGTGCTTTGACAGGGCTTATCTCCAATGAGCAGTTCTTC. Translating it yields CSALTGLISNEQFF.

This clonotype was detected only a few times. The chain couples TRBV7-2 to TRBJ2-1; TRBD2 aligns across 7 bases. The V gene end was trimmed by 7 bases and the J gene end by 4 bases; junction bases not matched to a gene: 10. This CDR3 has 15 amino acids. Germline V gene lookup returns CDR1 SGHTA and CDR2 FQGNSA. CDR3 sequence (DNA): TGTGCCAGCACCCCTCCGGGGGGACCGTACAATGAGCAGTTCTTC. Encoded protein: CASTPPGGPYNEQFF. Looking up the rest from reference TRBV7-2 and TRBJ2-1 gives the full variable domain: GAGVSQSPSNKVTEKGKDVELRCDPISGHTALYWYRQSLGQGLEFLIYFQGNSAPDKSGLPSDRFSAERTGGSVSTLTIQRTQQEDSAVYLCASTPPGGPYNEQFFGPGTRLTVL.

This clonotype was counted ten times or more. The chain recombines TRBV7-9 with TRBJ1-2, with no clear D. Germline values: CDR1 SEHNR, CDR2 FQNEAQ (reference sequence). The ends were cut back, 1 base at V and 8 bases at J, with 14 bases in the middle. The CDR3 is 14 amino acids. The CDR3 bases are TGTGCCAGCAGCTTAGTCGGGGTTCTCCACGGCTACACCTTC. It encodes CASSLVGVLHGYTF.

This clonotype showed up just a few times. The chain recombines TRBV6-5 with TRBJ2-7; TRBD2 matches 8 bases. V gave up 0 bases and J gave up 6 bases; unmatched junction bases: 7. This CDR3 region has 15 residues. CDR1 is MNHEY, CDR2 SVGAGI, per germline. CDR3: CASSYSRGVTGEQYF. The CDR3, as DNA: TGTGCCAGCAGTTACTCGCGGGGGGTAACGGGCGAGCAGTACTTC.

This chain uses TRBV20-1 with TRBJ2-7; D is undetermined. There are 13 residues in the CDR3. V lost 0 bases, J lost 3 bases, and 9 bases lay in between. Germline CDR1 is DFQATT and CDR2 is SNEGSKA (reference sequence). The CDR3 here is CSARDSKDYEQYF. The CDR3 DNA sequence: TGCAGTGCTAGAGATTCGAAGGACTACGAGCAGTACTTC.

This clonotype was seen repeatedly, ten times or more. The V and J genes are TRBV12-3 or TRBV12-4 and TRBJ1-5; D gene uncertain. The CDR3 contains 14 residues. Trimming cost V 2 bases and J 5 bases, with 10 bases left between them. DNA for the CDR3: TGTGCCAGCAGTTTAAGCGCAGGCGATCAGCCCCAGCATTTT. It is translated as CASSLSAGDQPQHF.